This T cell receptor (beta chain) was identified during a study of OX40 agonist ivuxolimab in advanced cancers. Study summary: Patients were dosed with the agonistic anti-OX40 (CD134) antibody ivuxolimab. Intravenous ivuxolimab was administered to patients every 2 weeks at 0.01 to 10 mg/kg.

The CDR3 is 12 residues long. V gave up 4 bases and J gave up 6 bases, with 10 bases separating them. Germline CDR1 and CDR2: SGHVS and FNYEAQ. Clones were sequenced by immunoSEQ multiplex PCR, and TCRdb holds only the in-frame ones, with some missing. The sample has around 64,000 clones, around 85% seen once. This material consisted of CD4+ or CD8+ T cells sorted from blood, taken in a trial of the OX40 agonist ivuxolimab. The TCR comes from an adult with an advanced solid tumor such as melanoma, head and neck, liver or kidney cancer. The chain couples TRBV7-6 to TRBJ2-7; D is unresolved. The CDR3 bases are TGTGCCAGCAGCTCCGACTTCGGCGAGCAGTACTTC. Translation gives CASSSDFGEQYF.